The 9 T cell receptor beta chains reported below all come from one sample, sequenced in a study of a mutant IDH1 vaccine in newly diagnosed glioma. Time point specified: baseline, week 1 (first vaccination visit). Stated treatment: pre-vaccination baseline after standard-of-care therapy. Sequencing was performed with immunoSEQ multiplex PCR; in TCRdb, only in-frame clones are kept and a portion is missing. The sample yields about 63,000 clones, about 86% seen once. The starting material was peripheral blood mononuclear cells (PBMCs), obtained from a glioma patient treated with radiotherapy, temozolomide or both. These receptors were taken from a woman aged 18 to 35 with glioma. Some clones in this sample may be carry-over from other donors' samples.

The gene calls are TRBV5-4 and TRBJ1-1, with unresolved D. The CDR3 runs to 12 residues. CDR1 is SGHNT, CDR2 YYREEE, per germline (reference sequence). V was trimmed by 1 base and J by 3 bases, leaving 4 bases between them. CDR3 in amino acids: CASSLRDTEAFF. CDR3 bases: TGTGCCAGCAGCTTGAGGGACACTGAAGCTTTCTTT.

The chain has TRBV5-6 and TRBJ1-2; 7 bases fit TRBD1. After removal of 1 base from V and 6 bases from J, the junction contained 18 bases not matched to a gene. This CDR3 is 18 amino acids long. Germline loops: CDR1 SGHDT, CDR2 YYEEEE. For the CDR3, the DNA is TGTGCCAGCAGCTTGTTTGACAGGGTTCCACTCAAATCTGATGGCTACACCTTC. Translation gives CASSLFDRVPLKSDGYTF.

The J gene is TRBJ1-5, the V gene TRBV6-4, with D uncertain. CDR3 length equals 14 residues. The ends were cut back, 1 base at V and 11 bases at J, with 15 bases in the middle. Looked up from germline, CDR1 is MRHNA and CDR2 is SNTAGT. The CDR3 is CASSDFFGSAAQHF. The CDR3 DNA follows: TGTGCCAGCAGTGACTTTTTCGGGTCCGCAGCCCAGCATTTT.

This chain connects TRBV9 to TRBJ1-5, with 7 bases aligning to TRBD1. CDR1 is SGDLS, CDR2 YYNGEE, per germline. V lost 3 bases and J lost 0; bases outside the gene matches: 15. The CDR3 totals 19 residues. The CDR3 region is CASSAAGDRIFYSNQPQHF. The DNA for the CDR3 is TGTGCCAGCAGCGCCGCGGGGGACAGAATATTTTATAGCAATCAGCCCCAGCATTTT.

The V and J genes are TRBV27 and TRBJ2-7, with D tentatively TRBD1 or TRBD2 (5 bases each). Germline CDR1 and CDR2: MNHEY and SMNVEV (reference sequence). The CDR3 has 15 amino acids. Trimming pared 2 bases from V and 1 base from J, leaving 12 bases between. The CDR3 DNA reads TGTGCCAGCAGTTTAGGATCCTGGGGGTCCTACGAGCAGTACTTC. As protein: CASSLGSWGSYEQYF.

The chain couples TRBV5-1 to TRBJ2-7; 7 nucleotides match TRBD1. Unmatched junction bases numbered 6, after V lost 4 bases and J lost 2 bases. Germline lookup yields CDR1 SGHRS and CDR2 YFSETQ. The CDR3 consists of 14 residues. The CDR3 loop reads CASSRGPGPYEQYF. CDR3 nucleotides: TGCGCCAGCAGCAGGGGGCCAGGTCCCTACGAGCAGTACTTC. Variable domain in full (rest from reference TRBV5-1 and TRBJ2-7): KAGVTQTPRYLIKTRGQQVTLSCSPISGHRSVSWYQQTPGQGLQFLFEYFSETQRNKGNFPGRFSGRQFSNSRSEMNVSTLELGDSALYLCASSRGPGPYEQYFGPGTRLTVT.

The CDR3 DNA is TGTGCCCTTGGGCCGAGCGGGAGGGAAGAGACCCAGTACTTC. This translates into CALGPSGREETQYF. V gene TRBV30 combines with J gene TRBJ2-5, with 10 bases aligning to TRBD2. The CDR3 consists of 14 residues. In germline, CDR1 is GTSNPN, CDR2 SVGIG (reference sequence). The junction had 9 bases not matched to a gene; V was cut back by 8 bases and J by 3 bases. Based on the CDR3 plus reference TRBV30 and TRBJ2-5, the full variable domain is SQTIHQWPATLVQPVGSPLSLECTVEGTSNPNLYWYRQAAGRGLQLLFYSVGIGQISSEVPQNLSASRPQDRQFILSSKKLLLSDSGFYLCALGPSGREETQYFGPGTRLLVL.

Here the CDR3 reads CASSVVVTSGWEGQFF. The DNA for the CDR3 is TGTGCCAGCAGCGTAGTGGTGACTAGCGGGTGGGAGGGGCAGTTCTTC. J is TRBJ2-1 and V is TRBV9; TRBD2 aligns across 10 bases. Germline CDR1 is SGDLS and CDR2 is YYNGEE. The length of the CDR3 is 16 residues. V was clipped by 0 bases and J by 12 bases; unmatched bases: 12.

This chain connects TRBV4-1 to TRBJ2-1; 11 bases match TRBD2. From germline, CDR1 is MGHRA and CDR2 YSYEKL. The CDR3 is made up of 15 amino acids. With V trimmed by 1 base and J by 7 bases, 3 bases remained unmatched. In DNA, the CDR3 is TGCGCCAGCAGCCAAGTCCGACTAGCGGGGAATGAGCAGTTCTTC. Translating it yields CASSQVRLAGNEQFF.